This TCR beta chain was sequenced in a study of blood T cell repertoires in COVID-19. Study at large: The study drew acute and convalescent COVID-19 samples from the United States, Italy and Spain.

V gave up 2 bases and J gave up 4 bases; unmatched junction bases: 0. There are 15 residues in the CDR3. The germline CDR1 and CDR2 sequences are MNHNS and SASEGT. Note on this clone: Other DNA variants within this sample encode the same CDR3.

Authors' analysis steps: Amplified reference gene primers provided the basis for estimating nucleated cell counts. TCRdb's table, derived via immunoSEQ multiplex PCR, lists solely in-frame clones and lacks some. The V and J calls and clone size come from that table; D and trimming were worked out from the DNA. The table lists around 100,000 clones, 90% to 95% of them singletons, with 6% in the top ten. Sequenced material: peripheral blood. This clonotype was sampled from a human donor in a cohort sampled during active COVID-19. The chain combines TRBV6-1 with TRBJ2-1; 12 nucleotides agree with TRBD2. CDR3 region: CASSELAGGYNEQFF. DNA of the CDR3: TGTGCCAGCAGTGAACTAGCGGGAGGGTACAATGAGCAGTTCTTC.